This TCR beta chain was captured in a study of cytomegalovirus exposure and HLA in healthy donors. General study findings and limits: Many donors shared some public TCRs, even though most TCR sequences were rare. A later analysis found common viral pathogens apparently linked to several of the most significant clusters.

V was clipped by 4 bases and J by 4 bases, with 17 bases between them. Germline V gene sequence: CDR1 MNHEY, CDR2 SVGAGI. This CDR3 is 15 amino acids long. PCR amplification relied on 60 Vbeta primers (plus 13 Jbeta primers). TCRdb's copy holds only in-frame clones and misses some; the assay was immunoSEQ multiplex PCR. The sample is made up of 75,000 to 90,000 clones, and the top ten hold 1.5% of it. About this clone itself: Its antigen is currently unknown.

The clonotype comes from a woman in her sixties in good health and CMV-seronegative. The chain has TRBV6-5 and TRBJ2-7, with D possibly matching TRBD1 (5 bases). Sequenced material: PBMCs. CDR3 loop: CASSFLGAEGYEQYF. The CDR3 nucleotides are TGTGCCAGCAGTTTTTTAGGGGCAGAAGGGTACGAGCAGTACTTC.